The clone carrying this TCR beta chain occurred many times. Its antigen is undetermined. Unique molecular identifiers were incorporated into the prepared TCRbeta library. Via MiXCR, TCRdb re-called the PCR reads, giving one row per CDR3 protein. The sample lists 200,000 or so distinct CDR3 sequences, roughly 6% seen once, with about 4.3% in the top ten. The trim removed 6 bases at V and 8 bases at J, leaving 13 bases unmatched. The CDR3 covers 16 residues. Germline assignment: CDR1 MDHEN and CDR2 SYDVKM. The record originates from a study of T-cell reconstitution after alpha-beta-depleted transplantation in children. Study results and limitations: Once a year had passed after transplant, T-cell counts and diversity came mostly from newly produced T cells. Alpha-beta T cells about two months after transplant reportedly derived from several hundred expanded graft clones. The study traced high day-60 TCRbeta diversity in some patients to surviving recipient T cells and thymic progenitors.

The sequence was obtained from a girl under three years old with combined immunodeficiency, due to receive a stem cell transplant. The V and J genes are TRBV28 and TRBJ2-3, with 11 bases lining up with TRBD1. The sequenced sample was PBMCs, obtained before TCRalphabeta/CD19-depleted stem cell transplant. The CDR3 DNA reads as TGTGCCAGCAGCTTACCGGGACAGGGGGGGGGCCCTACGCAGTATTTT. This gives the protein CASSLPGQGGGPTQYF. The full variable domain, in which reference TRBV28 and TRBJ2-3 provide the parts outside the CDR3, is DVKVTQSSRYLVKRTGEKVFLECVQDMDHENMFWYRQDPGLGLRLIYFSYDVKMKEKGDIPEGYSVSREKKERFSLILESASTNQTSMYLCASSLPGQGGGPTQYFGPGTRLTVL.